The 13 T cell receptor beta chains reported below all come from one sample, sequenced in a study of response to subunit inactivated influenza vaccine. TCRdb re-called the RT-PCR reads with MiXCR, one entry per CDR3 protein. The table includes about 520,000 distinct CDR3 sequences, 6.5% to 8% detected once. The input for sequencing was PBMCs from blood, taken less than 25 months after vaccination. The origin of the receptors is a man between 50 and 69 years old who received an inactivated influenza vaccine.

In its sample, this clonotype was seen a few times. The chain recombines TRBV9 with TRBJ2-1, with 10 bases matching TRBD2. The CDR3 sequence is 15 residues long. V lost 0 bases, J lost 6 bases, and 3 bases stayed unmatched. CDR1 and CDR2 from the germline V gene are SGDLS and YYNGEE. The CDR3 nucleotides read TGTGCCAGCAGCGTAGCTAGCGGGAGCGTCAATGAGCAGTTCTTC. Amino acid sequence: CASSVASGSVNEQFF.

This clonotype was seen many times. The J gene is TRBJ2-3, the V gene TRBV7-9; 8 positions agree with TRBD2. The ends lost 6 bases at V and 2 bases at J; junction bases unmatched: 7. The germline V gene has CDR1 SEHNR and CDR2 FQNEAQ (reference sequence). The CDR3 is made up of 15 amino acids. The CDR3 reads CASRPPGLVTDTQYF. The CDR3 region has the DNA TGTGCCAGCAGGCCACCGGGACTAGTCACAGATACGCAGTATTTT.

This chain connects TRBV7-9 to TRBJ2-1, with a tentative D call TRBD2 (7 bases). The CDR3 consists of 17 residues. Germline CDR1 is SEHNR and CDR2 is FQNEAQ (reference sequence). V shed 8 bases and J shed 8 bases, with 28 bases lying between them. CDR3 DNA: TGTGCCAGCCCTCTTACAAGGGGGGGCCGCCCCGCGGATGAGCAGTTCTTC. Protein product: CASPLTRGGRPADEQFF.

This clonotype was seen more than once but under ten times. The chain links TRBV20-1 to TRBJ2-3; TRBD2 matches 9 bases. The germline CDR1 and CDR2 sequences are DFQATT and SNEGSKA (reference sequence). V trimming: 6 bases; J trimming: 3 bases; junction bases outside the gene matches: 7. The CDR3 is made up of 14 amino acids. CDR3 bases: TGCAGTGCGAATAGCGGGAGACAGACAGATACGCAGTATTTT. Translated: CSANSGRQTDTQYF.

V gene TRBV3-1 combines with J gene TRBJ1-2; tentative D call: TRBD1 (6 bases). Germline lookup yields CDR1 LGHDT and CDR2 YNNKEL (reference sequence). CDR3 size: 16 residues. The germline V and J ends were trimmed by 0 bases and 4 bases, with 15 bases remaining between them. The CDR3 DNA sequence: TGTGCCAGCAGCCAAGATGACAGGCGATCGAGCTATGGCTACACCTTC. Protein product: CASSQDDRRSSYGYTF.

This clonotype was counted only a few times. The chain joins TRBV5-1 to TRBJ2-5; no reliable D call. This CDR3 spans 14 amino acids. Looked up from germline, CDR1 is SGHRS and CDR2 is YFSETQ. V was shortened by 0 bases and J by 4 bases, with 10 bases between the two germline ends. As DNA, the CDR3 is TGCGCCAGCAGCTTGGCCTTGGCCGGAGAGACCCAGTACTTC. Protein: CASSLALAGETQYF.

CDR3 amino acids: CATSRAPFEGQFF. The CDR3 coding sequence is TGTGCCACCAGCAGAGCCCCCTTCGAGGGGCAGTTCTTC. The chain links TRBV15 to TRBJ2-1, with D possibly TRBD2 on 5 matching bases. V lost 1 base and J 12 bases, leaving 13 bases between the germline ends. The germline V gene has CDR1 LNHNV and CDR2 YYDKDF (reference sequence). The CDR3 loop spans 13 amino acids.

The chain uses TRBV3-1 and TRBJ2-3; D is possibly TRBD1 (5 bases). V shed 1 base and J shed 2 bases, with 16 bases lying between them. Germline V gene lookup returns CDR1 LGHDT and CDR2 YNNKEL (reference sequence). The CDR3 sequence is 17 residues long. CDR3 nucleotide sequence: TGTGCCAGCAGCCAAGTCCCAGGGAAAGGCAACACAGATACGCAGTATTTT. Residues: CASSQVPGKGNTDTQYF.

The chain employs TRBV2 and TRBJ1-1; 7 bases line up with TRBD1. V was clipped by 6 bases and J by 9 bases; unmatched bases: 13. The CDR3 covers 14 residues. Germline CDR1 reads SNHLY; CDR2 reads FYNNEI. In DNA form, the CDR3 reads TGTGCCAGCAGAGAAACAGGGGTTGGCCATAAAGCTTTCTTT. Its translation: CASRETGVGHKAFF.

This clonotype appeared many times. This chain connects TRBV10-3 to TRBJ2-1, with TRBD2 matching over 12 bases. Germline CDR1 reads ENHRY; CDR2 reads SYGVKD. V gave up 8 bases and J gave up 3 bases; unmatched junction bases: 2. The CDR3 contains 14 residues. The CDR3 DNA follows: TGTGCCATCGGACTAGCGGGAAACTACAATGAGCAGTTCTTC. Translated: CAIGLAGNYNEQFF.

The CDR3 coding sequence is TGCAGCGGGAGCCAGGCCAGGCGCTTGGAAAAACTGTTTTTT. Translation: CSGSQARRLEKLFF. The rearrangement uses TRBV20-1 and TRBJ1-4; D not resolved. The CDR3 has 14 amino acids. CDR1 DFQATT and CDR2 SNEGSKA come from the germline V gene (reference sequence).

This clonotype came up a few times. The CDR3 nucleotides are TGTGCCAGCAGCCCTGGATCAGGGGGCGGCGAGCAGTACTTC. This translates into CASSPGSGGGEQYF. The rearrangement links TRBV3-1 to TRBJ2-7; 8 bases map to TRBD1. The CDR3 contains 14 residues. Germline V gene data show CDR1 as LGHDT and CDR2 as YNNKEL (reference sequence). V trimming: 4 bases; J trimming: 6 bases; junction bases outside the gene matches: 8.

The J gene is TRBJ2-1, the V gene TRBV28; D may be TRBD2 (6 bases). The CDR3 length is 16 residues. Trimming took 3 bases from V and 0 from J, leaving 12 bases between them. In germline, CDR1 is MDHEN, CDR2 SYDVKM. CDR3 coding DNA: TGTGCCAGCAGTTTCAGACGGGGGAGCTCCTACAATGAGCAGTTCTTC. This translates into CASSFRRGSSYNEQFF.